The clone carrying this T cell receptor beta chain was recorded at least ten times. The target antigen is unknown. These data are taken from a study of Graves' ophthalmopathy and Graves' hyperthyroidism. Regarding the study as a whole: With just under 90% sensitivity and around 80% specificity, a 13-signature model separated ophthalmopathy from stable hyperthyroidism. Thyroid clonotypes that were expanded above 0.001 frequency mostly also appeared in blood.

PBMCs were obtained from roughly 9.4 ml of fresh peripheral blood. Amplification of TCR beta CDR3 regions used RNA transcripts. A first-round RT-PCR used HTBI primers, followed by a second-round multiplex PCR. TCRdb independently ran MiXCR on the multiplex PCR reads; one entry per CDR3 protein. The table shows under 250,000 distinct CDR3 sequences, with roughly 29% occurring only once. The TCR originated in a man in his fifties or sixties with Graves' ophthalmopathy. Sequencing was done on a sample of peripheral blood.

For the CDR3, the DNA is TGTGCCAGCAGACATAGACGACTTAGCGGGGGATCCTACGAGCAGTACTTC. It encodes CASRHRRLSGGSYEQYF. This chain connects TRBV28 to TRBJ2-7; TRBD2 matches 9 bases. The CDR3 is made up of 17 amino acids. J lost 1 base, V lost 6 bases, and 13 bases had no gene match. The germline CDR1 and CDR2 sequences are MDHEN and SYDVKM.